These T cell receptor beta chains were read from a single sample in a study of T cells and Merkel cell carcinoma outcomes. Profiled with immunoSEQ multiplex PCR; TCRdb holds only in-frame clones, not every one. The sample contains approximately 500 clones, about 93% of which appear only once. Sequenced sample: tumor tissue from Merkel cell carcinoma. The receptor source for this set is a human donor with Merkel cell carcinoma. Both conserved end residues are part of each CDR3. The order of the fields is V gene, CDR3 length, CDR3 protein.

v_call: TRBV18; cdr3_length: 14; cdr3_aa: CASSPREEGETQYF
v_call: TRBV29-1; cdr3_length: 13; cdr3_aa: CSAGGFGGEKLFF
v_call: TRBV13; cdr3_length: 15; cdr3_aa: CASSPWGGSTDTQYF
v_call: TRBV7-8; cdr3_length: 12; cdr3_aa: CASSLSSETQYF
v_call: TRBV14; cdr3_length: 16; cdr3_aa: CASSQDGGPLREKLFF
v_call: TRBV29-1; cdr3_length: 14; cdr3_aa: CSVEGGRGSTEAFF
v_call: TRBV19; cdr3_length: 16; cdr3_aa: CASTRGRGGLTDTQYF
v_call: TRBV30; cdr3_length: 14; cdr3_aa: CATGQTTSGNTIYF
v_call: TRBV9; cdr3_length: 15; cdr3_aa: CASSANRDTSYGYTF
v_call: TRBV29-1; cdr3_length: 13; cdr3_aa: CSVDYPGGTEAFF
v_call: TRBV2; cdr3_length: 16; cdr3_aa: CASNPGTGVVLYEQYF
v_call: TRBV6-5; cdr3_length: 14; cdr3_aa: CASSQGAGANVLTF
v_call: TRBV5-4; cdr3_length: 15; cdr3_aa: CASRDDRELAYGYTF
v_call: TRBV5-1; cdr3_length: 15; cdr3_aa: CASSPQGAGGETQYF
v_call: TRBV7-8; cdr3_length: 15; cdr3_aa: CASSLGQGGTGELFF
v_call: TRBV9; cdr3_length: 12; cdr3_aa: CASSAGAYGYTF
v_call: TRBV30; cdr3_length: 15; cdr3_aa: CAWARLSGPDSPLHF
v_call: TRBV29-1; cdr3_length: 13; cdr3_aa: CSAQGITNEKLFF
v_call: TRBV27; cdr3_length: 14; cdr3_aa: CASSRPGEGTEAFF
v_call: TRBV9; cdr3_length: 17; cdr3_aa: CASSIGRHGANTGELFF
v_call: TRBV9; cdr3_length: 15; cdr3_aa: CASSLTRLAGNEQFF
v_call: TRBV18; cdr3_length: 16; cdr3_aa: CASSLPTGGGTDTQYF
v_call: TRBV15; cdr3_length: 12; cdr3_aa: CATSVLRGGYTF
v_call: TRBV18; cdr3_length: 16; cdr3_aa: CASSLGQGSYQETQYF
v_call: TRBV29-1; cdr3_length: 11; cdr3_aa: CSVRPNYGYTF
v_call: TRBV11-2; cdr3_length: 14; cdr3_aa: CASSLDTSLRPLHF
v_call: TRBV5-1; cdr3_length: 15; cdr3_aa: CASSPRGGAADTQYF
v_call: TRBV10-2; cdr3_length: 14; cdr3_aa: CASSLAGGTDTQYF
v_call: TRBV11-2; cdr3_length: 15; cdr3_aa: CASSETAGNTGELFF
v_call: TRBV11-2; cdr3_length: 15; cdr3_aa: CASSLGDRGRETQYF
v_call: TRBV20-1; cdr3_length: 11; cdr3_aa: CSAAHNYGYTF
v_call: TRBV7-9; cdr3_length: 15; cdr3_aa: CASSSLGWQNYGYTF